One sample yielded the 14 T cell receptor beta chains listed below, sequenced in a study of T cells after yellow fever vaccination. TCRdb analysed the 5' RACE reads with MiXCR anew, one entry per CDR3 protein. The sample has approximately 34,000 distinct CDR3 sequences, about 10% seen once. The starting material was PBMCs, either bulk or a sorted T-cell subset (CD4+, CD8+, memory, or dextramer-sorted; not recorded which), obtained approximately 16 days after the first yellow fever vaccination. These receptors came from a man between 18 and 35 years old who received the YFV17D yellow fever vaccine.

The sample holds many counts of this clonotype. The gene calls are TRBV19 and TRBJ1-2; 9 bases align to TRBD1. With 7 bases clipped from V and 3 bases from J, the junction kept 9 bases outside the gene matches. Germline assignment: CDR1 LNHDA and CDR2 SQIVND (reference sequence). This CDR3 has 15 amino acids. The CDR3 protein is CASTPRDRADYGYTF. CDR3 nucleotide sequence: TGTGCCAGTACCCCTCGGGACAGGGCGGACTATGGCTACACCTTC.

As to this clonotype: It may be a read error: a sequence one base away is much more abundant. The V and J genes are TRBV10-3 and TRBJ2-5, with D tentatively TRBD1 (5 bases). V was trimmed by 2 bases and J by 5 bases, leaving 9 bases between them. The CDR3 is 13 amino acids. Germline V gives CDR1 ENHRY, CDR2 SYGVKD. The CDR3 nucleotides are TGTGCCATCAGTGAGCCCGACAGTGAGACCCAGTACTTC. This encodes CAISEPDSETQYF.

In its sample, this clonotype was seen many times. The chain recombines TRBV6-5 with TRBJ1-3; a weak D match, TRBD1 (5 bases). Trimming shortened V by 7 bases and J by 4 bases, and 8 bases separated the two germline ends. The CDR3 covers 12 residues. CDR1 is MNHEY and CDR2 is SVGAGI in the germline V gene. CDR3 protein: CASTAGGNTIYF. DNA for the CDR3: TGTGCCAGCACGGCAGGGGGAAACACCATATATTTT.

About this clonotype itself: A much larger clonotype is one base distant, so this may be a read error. This chain uses TRBV2 with TRBJ1-6, with D hard to call. V was pared by 6 bases and J by 10 bases, with 19 bases between. Germline V gene lookup returns CDR1 SNHLY and CDR2 FYNNEI. The CDR3 spans 15 residues. CDR3: CASRANFRYRSPLHF. In nucleotides, the CDR3 is TGTGCCAGCAGGGCTAATTTTCGGTATCGGTCACCCCTCCACTTT.

This clonotype was counted many times. This chain links TRBV27 with TRBJ2-3, with a possible D match to TRBD1 (5 bases). The V gene's germline CDR1 is MNHEY and CDR2 SMNVEV (reference sequence). Trimming took off 10 bases at V and 1 base at J, with 15 bases between the two ends. The CDR3 contains 14 residues. The CDR3 sequence is CATYPQGGTDTQYF. The CDR3 coding sequence is TGTGCCACTTACCCGCAGGGCGGCACAGATACGCAGTATTTT.

This clonotype has ten or more counts. The J gene is TRBJ1-1, the V gene TRBV20-1, with D hard to call. Germline V CDR1 and CDR2: DFQATT, SNEGSKA (reference sequence). V was shortened by 6 bases and J by 10 bases, with 27 bases between the two germline ends. This CDR3 is built from 15 residues. This CDR3 reads CSAPRAGSSPQRAFF. The CDR3 region has the DNA TGCAGTGCGCCCCGCGCGGGGTCCAGTCCCCAGCGAGCTTTCTTT.

This clonotype was counted at least ten times. The rearrangement joins TRBV28 to TRBJ2-7; the D gene is possibly TRBD1 (5 bases). Between the trimmed V and J ends, which lost 4 bases and 3 bases, there was a span of 7 bases. Germline loops: CDR1 MDHEN, CDR2 SYDVKM. The CDR3 runs 12 residues. CDR3 loop: CASSSDSYEQYV. The CDR3 nucleotides are TGTGCCAGCAGTTCAGACAGCTACGAGCAGTACGTC.

There are many counts of this clonotype. V gene TRBV7-9 combines with J gene TRBJ2-7, with 13 nucleotides matching TRBD2. The germline CDR1 and CDR2 sequences are SEHNR and FQNEAQ (reference sequence). The V gene end was trimmed by 5 bases and the J gene end by 5 bases; junction bases not matched to a gene: 6. This CDR3 region has 15 residues. CDR3 amino acids: CASSRTSGGADEQYF. In DNA, the CDR3 is TGTGCCAGCAGCAGAACTAGCGGGGGGGCTGACGAGCAGTACTTC.

This rearrangement joins TRBV5-4 to TRBJ2-6; D may be TRBD1 (5 bases). The germline CDR1 and CDR2 sequences are SGHNT and YYREEE (reference sequence). This CDR3 spans 16 amino acids. V was pared by 4 bases and J by 0 bases, with 11 bases between. CDR3 protein: CASSRGLSSGANVLTF. The CDR3 region has the DNA TGTGCCAGCAGCAGGGGTTTATCCTCTGGGGCCAACGTCCTGACTTTC.

This clonotype was picked up many times. The rearrangement uses TRBV6-2 or TRBV6-3 and TRBJ1-6; a weak D match, TRBD1 (5 bases). There are 14 residues in the CDR3. Germline CDR1 is MNHEY and CDR2 is SVGEGT. Deletions cut 8 bases from V and 7 bases from J, with 15 bases between. The CDR3 spells CASRFGTGNSPLHF. DNA for the CDR3: TGTGCCAGCCGGTTCGGGACGGGGAATTCACCCCTCCACTTT.

This clonotype was seen repeatedly, ten times or more. V usage is TRBV11-2 and J usage is TRBJ2-6; D is possibly TRBD1 (5 bases). CDR1 and CDR2 (germline): SGHAT, FQNNGV. This CDR3 contains 19 residues. With 3 bases removed from V and 0 bases from J, the gap between germline ends came to 18 bases. CDR3: CASSLIYQGPTSGANVLTF. For the CDR3, the DNA is TGTGCCAGCAGCTTGATATATCAGGGTCCGACCTCTGGGGCCAACGTCCTGACTTTC. The variable domain in full, with the rest retrieved from reference TRBV11-2 and TRBJ2-6, is EAGVAQSPRYKIIEKRQSVAFWCNPISGHATLYWYQQILGQGPKLLIQFQNNGVVDDSQLPKDRFSAERLKGVDSTLKIQPAKLEDSAVYLCASSLIYQGPTSGANVLTFGAGSRLTVL.

This clonotype showed up many times. The chain is built from TRBV28 and TRBJ1-2; no clear D gene. The V gene lost 10 bases and the J gene lost 4 bases, with 16 bases spanning the gap. The CDR3 sequence is 13 residues long. From germline, CDR1 is MDHEN and CDR2 SYDVKM. CDR3 coding DNA: TGTGCCATCCGACTGCCCGTCAGCTATGGCTACACCTTC. Protein product: CAIRLPVSYGYTF.

This clonotype was seen ten or more times. This chain joins TRBV28 and TRBJ2-1, with D perhaps TRBD2 (6 bases). This CDR3 spans 17 amino acids. Between the trimmed V and J ends, which lost 1 base and 5 bases, there was a span of 18 bases. CDR1 MDHEN and CDR2 SYDVKM come from the germline V gene. CDR3 sequence (DNA): TGTGCCAGCAGTTTATACCCACGCGGGGAAGTAGACAATGAGCAGTTCTTC. Its translation: CASSLYPRGEVDNEQFF.

At least ten counts were recorded for this clonotype. The chain couples TRBV19 to TRBJ2-2; D unresolved. The germline V and J ends were trimmed by 4 bases and 2 bases, with 5 bases remaining between them. Germline loops: CDR1 LNHDA, CDR2 SQIVND (reference sequence). The CDR3 loop spans 13 amino acids. CDR3 in DNA: TGTGCCAGTAGTAACTACAACACCGGGGAGCTGTTTTTT. Translating it yields CASSNYNTGELFF.